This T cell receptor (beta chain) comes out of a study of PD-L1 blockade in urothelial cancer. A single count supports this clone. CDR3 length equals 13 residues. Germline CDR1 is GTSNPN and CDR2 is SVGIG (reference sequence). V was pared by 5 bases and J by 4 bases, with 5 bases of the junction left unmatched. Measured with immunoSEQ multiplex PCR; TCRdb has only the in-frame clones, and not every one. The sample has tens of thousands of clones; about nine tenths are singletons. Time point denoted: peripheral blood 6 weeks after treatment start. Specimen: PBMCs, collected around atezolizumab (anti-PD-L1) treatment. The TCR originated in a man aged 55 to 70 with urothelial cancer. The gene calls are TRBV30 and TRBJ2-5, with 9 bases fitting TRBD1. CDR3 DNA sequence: TGTGCCTGGGTACCGGGACAGGGAGAGACCCAGTACTTC. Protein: CAWVPGQGETQYF.